The present TCR beta chain was sequenced within a study of blood T cell repertoires in COVID-19 (dated by TCRdb to the early 2020s). A note on the overall study: Samples from collaborators originated in the United States, Italy and Spain and spanned both the acute and convalescent phases of COVID-19. The prospective study material was composed of cDNA or gDNA derived from T cells, B-cell-depleted T cells, or PBMCs. Subjects who had been exposed to COVID-19, were actively infected with it, or had recovered from it provided the deeply sampled blood TCRbeta repertoires that made up the dataset. The repertoires were made available in a free public database intended to serve as a resource for research on the immune response to SARS-CoV-2. The samples were drawn from two sources: the first 160 participants of the ongoing ImmuneRACE study, and fewer than 1,500 subjects contributed by 6 global collaborators. The sample metadata nearly always contained a de-identified subject ID, COVID-19 status, age in years and sex. HLA class I and class II types, where available, came from metadata supplied by the sample provider rather than from assay-based typing.

Participants in the prospective study were enrolled through a virtual design, were aged about 18 to 100 years, and lived in 20 to 30 United States geographic areas. To assign participants to cohorts, the prospective study relied on clinical history that participants themselves reported in a screening survey and a study questionnaire. Recovered participants in ImmuneRACE Cohort 3 were defined by two consecutive negative NP/OP PCR tests, clearance by a healthcare professional, or resolution of symptoms. Each participant in the prospective study had whole blood, serum and a nasopharyngeal or oropharyngeal swab collected by mobile phlebotomists. Over an approximately 2-month period, participants in the prospective study had the option of providing additional blood draws and questionnaires. Blood samples from the prospective study were shipped frozen or at room temperature prior to DNA extraction. With respect to this clone: Its antigen is unknown. One base away there is no much larger clone; base qualities are not given.

For CDR1 and CDR2, the germline V gene (reference sequence) lists SEHNR and FQNEAQ. V is cut back by 5 bases and J by 5 bases, with 7 bases in the junction unmatched. CDR3 length: 15 amino acids, cysteine to phenylalanine. This entry keeps only the CDR3 DNA: 45 bases, framed from base 1. TCRbeta CDR3 regions were amplified from genomic DNA by means of the immunoSEQ Assay, a bias-controlled multiplex PCR. From the authors' description of their analysis: The number of nucleated cells in each sample was estimated by amplification of reference gene primers within the assay. To quantify the absolute abundance of each unique TCRbeta CDR3 rearrangement, sequence reads were collapsed and filtered. For each sample, productive Simpson clonality was calculated as the square root of Simpson's diversity index across productive rearrangements. This is the immuneACCESS table as TCRdb keeps it, with only in-frame sequences that have V and J called. A part of the clones is gone; compared with another copy, unresolved V genes explain less than half, and the rest is unexplained. V and J calls and clone size are those listed in that table; D and trimming were worked out from the DNA. In all, the sample holds fewer than 250,000 clones, and roughly 87% of those were seen once. The top ten constitute 10% to 12% of the sample.

The research as a whole found: The amount of clinical and demographic metadata varied by source and participant and was provided uncurated.

The sequence joins TRBV7-9 to TRBJ2-3, and TRBD2 aligns with 10 junction nucleotides. Sequencing used PBMCs or T cells enriched from blood (not recorded which). The TCR sequence derives from a man aged 25-40 years who had recovered from COVID-19. CDR3 loop: CASSKSGGAVDTQYF. DNA sequence: TGTGCCAGCAGCAAAAGCGGGGGGGCGGTAGATACGCAGTATTTT. The CDR3, completed at both ends by the reference TRBV7-9 and TRBJ2-3 genes, gives the full variable domain DTGVSQNPRHKITKRGQNVTFRCDPISEHNRLYWYRQTLGQGPEFLTYFQNEAQLEKSRLLSDRFSAERPKGSFSTLEIQRTEQGDSAMYLCASSKSGGAVDTQYFGPGTRLTVL.